These 30 T cell receptor beta chains were sequenced from one sample in a study of tumor-infiltrating lymphocytes in primary liver carcinoma. Using a constant-region primer together with ProtoScript II reverse transcriptase, TCR beta cDNA was made from about 490 ng of total RNA. Three-round nested multiplex PCR performed with slightly modified ARM-PCR produced the TCR beta libraries. TRBV1-TRBV30 forward primers and a C-beta reverse primer were used in the first two PCR rounds, which each ran for nine to ten cycles. A single record per CDR3 protein comes from TCRdb applying MiXCR to the multiplex PCR reads. The table records 80,000 or so distinct CDR3 sequences, over 70% of them present only once. RNA and DNA were co-extracted from around 18-30 mg of unsorted bulk tissue. The specimen sequenced was liver tumor tissue from sampling region 4. This sample's subset: tumor region T4, right-lateral pole. These receptors were obtained from an older woman with primary liver carcinoma and hepatitis B virus infection.

To note about this clonotype: Without the conserved terminal phenylalanine or tryptophan, this CDR3 likely stems from a read error. The chain employs TRBV11-3 and TRBJ2-1; 10 bases match TRBD2. CDR3 length: 15 residues. CDR1 is SGHNT and CDR2 is YENEEA in the germline V gene. Trimming cost V 9 bases and J 13 bases; bases outside gene matches: 18. CDR3 region: CASNLGTSGKLEQFL. The CDR3 nucleotides read TGTGCCAGTAACTTAGGAACTAGCGGGAAGCTTGAACAGTTCCTC.

A remark on this clonotype: A much bigger clone sits one base away, suggesting this may be a read error. In this CDR3 the conserved last residue, phenylalanine or tryptophan, is missing, so a read error is likely. The chain is built from TRBV5-5 and TRBJ1-1; D is undetermined. This CDR3 is built from 13 residues. CDR1 SGHKS and CDR2 YYEKEE come from the germline V gene (reference sequence). Trimming stripped 4 bases from V and 3 bases from J, with 10 bases between. The CDR3: CASSREFDTEAFI. The CDR3 bases are TGTGCCAGCAGCCGGGAGTTCGACACTGAAGCTTTCATT.

On this clonotype itself: An end of the junction does not agree with germline; a read error may underlie this. This rearrangement joins TRBV4-1 to TRBJ1-3, with TRBD1 as a possible D gene (6 bases). The CDR3 is 16 residues long. Germline V CDR1 and CDR2: MGHRA, YSYEKL. CDR3: CTSSPVDSDSGNTIYF. Here the CDR3 DNA reads TGCACCAGTAGCCCCGTGGACAGCGACTCTGGAAACACCATATATTTT.

As concerns this clonotype: One end of the junction does not line up with germline, which may come from a read error. CDR3 in amino acids: CASSQIGGKSNQPQDF. CDR3 sequence (DNA): TGTGCCAGCAGCCAAATAGGGGGGAAGTCCAATCAGCCCCAGGATTTT. The chain uses TRBV4-1 and TRBJ1-5; perhaps TRBD1 as D (6 bases). Germline CDR1 is MGHRA and CDR2 is YSYEKL. The CDR3 length is 16 residues.

Regarding this clonotype: One end of the junction fails to match germline, which may point to a read error. V gene TRBV29-1 combines with J gene TRBJ2-1, with 11 bases aligning to TRBD1. Germline assignment: CDR1 SQVTM and CDR2 ANQGSEA. This CDR3 is built from 14 residues. The CDR3 region is CSLGTGGPYNEQFF. For the CDR3, the DNA is TGCAGCTTGGGGACAGGGGGACCCTACAATGAGCAATTCTTC.

This clonotype was picked up a small number of times. V gene TRBV7-3 combines with J gene TRBJ2-3; 11 bases fit TRBD2. The germline gives CDR1 SGHTA, CDR2 FQGTGA. J lost 4 bases, V lost 3 bases, and 15 bases had no gene match. This CDR3 comprises 19 residues. The DNA of the CDR3 is TGTGCCAGCAGCTTGACAGGAATAGCGGGAGGGCAGATGGCAGATACGCAGTATTTT. Its translation is CASSLTGIAGGQMADTQYF.

To note about this clonotype: Given the absence of the conserved phenylalanine or tryptophan at the CDR3 end, a read error is likely. The DNA is left out, because the CDR3 cannot be placed on it with certainty; the CDR3 is given as TCRdb lists it. The rearrangement joins TRBV5-1 to TRBJ2-3; TRBD2 is taken as the D call from the table, unchecked against the DNA. Ends included, the CDR3 has 15 residues. Germline V gene data show CDR1 as SGHRS and CDR2 as YFSETQ. The CDR3: CASSLASGGADTQCS.

Regarding this clonotype: The junction differs from germline at one of its ends, possibly a read error. The chain has TRBV5-4 and TRBJ1-1; D is possibly TRBD1 (6 bases). In germline, CDR1 is SGHNT, CDR2 YYREEE (reference sequence). CDR3 size: 13 residues. This CDR3 is CACSLRGGTEAFF. The CDR3 DNA reads TGTGCCTGCAGCTTGAGAGGGGGAACTGAAGCTTTCTTT. The variable domain in full, completed from reference TRBV5-4 and TRBJ1-1, reads ETGVTQSPTHLIKTRGQQVTLRCSSQSGHNTVSWYQQALGQGPQFIFQYYREEENGRGNFPPRFSGLQFPNYSSELNVNALELDDSALYLCACSLRGGTEAFFGQGTRLTVV.

The genes are TRBV29-1 and TRBJ2-7; perhaps TRBD2 as D (6 bases). The CDR3 runs 13 residues. The V end lost 8 bases, the J end lost 9 bases, and 23 bases lay between the germline ends. The germline V gene has CDR1 SQVTM and CDR2 ANQGSEA. In nucleotides, the CDR3 is TGCAGCATTACGCTACACTCAGCGGGCGGGCAGTACTTC. Its translation is CSITLHSAGGQYF.

On this clonotype itself: The junction departs from the called germline gene at one end, perhaps through a read error. This chain joins TRBV5-5 and TRBJ2-4, with 11 bases aligning to TRBD2. This CDR3 has 17 amino acids. Germline CDR1 reads SGHKS; CDR2 reads YYEKEE (reference sequence). The CDR3 loop is CTSSLAGTSGLEDIQCF. CDR3 coding DNA: TGTACCAGCAGCTTGGCCGGGACTAGCGGCCTTGAGGACATTCAGTGCTTC.

Judged by abundance, this clonotype is medium-sized (0.01 to 0.1%). The V call is TRBV11-2, the J call TRBJ1-1; TRBD1 agrees at 9 bases. Unmatched junction bases numbered 8, after V lost 2 bases and J lost 10 bases. CDR1 and CDR2 (germline): SGHAT, FQNNGV. This CDR3 has 14 residues. Written as DNA, the CDR3 is TGTGCCAGCAGCTTACCCGGGACAGGGTCTGGAGCTTTCTTT. Translating it yields CASSLPGTGSGAFF.

In its sample, this clonotype was seen a few times. One end of the junction is discordant with germline, which a read error may explain. The J gene is TRBJ1-1, the V gene TRBV12-3 or TRBV12-4; TRBD1 agrees at 9 bases. CDR3 size: 13 residues. The CDR3 reads CVSRRTGDTEAFF. The CDR3 nucleotides are TGTGTTAGCAGAAGGACAGGGGACACTGAAGCATTCTTT.

About this clonotype itself: One end of the junction varies from germline; a read error may be responsible. V usage is TRBV12-3 or TRBV12-4 and J usage is TRBJ2-2, with a tentative D call TRBD2 (5 bases). CDR3 length: 14 amino acids. CDR3 loop: CATSLGQPTGEPFF. Here the CDR3 DNA reads TGTGCCACCAGTTTAGGGCAGCCGACCGGGGAGCCGTTTTTT.

This clonotype has a count of ten or more. This chain links TRBV4-1 with TRBJ2-7; the match to TRBD2 covers 7 bases. Losses at the gene ends were 3 bases for V and 1 base for J; bases not matched to a gene: 9. Germline V lookup: CDR1 MGHRA, CDR2 YSYEKL. This CDR3 spans 16 amino acids. The CDR3 DNA follows: TGCGCCAGCAGCCAGCAGCCGGGACTATTATCCTACGAGCAGTACTTC. Translating gives CASSQQPGLLSYEQYF.

This clonotype has a handful of counts. One junction end does not reproduce the germline sequence, and a read error may be involved. This chain connects TRBV7-2 to TRBJ2-7; 7 nucleotides agree with TRBD1. The CDR3 covers 14 residues. The germline V gene has CDR1 SGHTA and CDR2 FQGNSA. The CDR3 region is CASSLGGTAYEQYF. CDR3 nucleotide sequence: TGTGCCAGCAGCTTAGGTGGGACAGCCTATGAGCAGTACTTC. Complete variable domain (other parts from reference TRBV7-2 and TRBJ2-7): GAGVSQSPSNKVTEKGKDVELRCDPISGHTALYWYRQSLGQGLEFLIYFQGNSAPDKSGLPSDRFSAERTGGSVSTLTIQRTQQEDSAVYLCASSLGGTAYEQYFGPGTRLTVT.

A word on this clonotype: A much larger clone differs by one base, so this may be a read error. The V call is TRBV5-6, the J call TRBJ1-2; D is perhaps TRBD1 (5 bases). V was pared by 4 bases and J by 4 bases, with 14 bases between. Germline CDR1 reads SGHDT; CDR2 reads YYEEEE. The CDR3 runs 14 residues. The CDR3: CASSLGRILYGYTF. DNA of the CDR3: TGTGCCAGCAGCCTGGGACGGATACTCTATGGCTACACCTTC.

This sequence joins TRBV5-4 and TRBJ2-1; 9 bases map to TRBD2. J gave up 8 bases and V 4 bases, and 10 bases lay outside the gene matches. Germline V gene data show CDR1 as SGHNT and CDR2 as YYREEE (reference sequence). CDR3 length: 15 amino acids. The CDR3 reads CASSPRGGRAHEQFF. CDR3 nucleotides: TGTGCCAGCAGCCCACGCGGCGGGAGGGCACATGAGCAGTTCTTC. Full variable domain (missing parts from reference TRBV5-4 and TRBJ2-1): ETGVTQSPTHLIKTRGQQVTLRCSSQSGHNTVSWYQQALGQGPQFIFQYYREEENGRGNFPPRFSGLQFPNYSSELNVNALELDDSALYLCASSPRGGRAHEQFFGPGTRLTVL.

This clonotype was counted once. This could be a read error, since a much larger clone is one nucleotide away. This chain joins TRBV7-9 and TRBJ2-1, with 7 bases lining up with TRBD1. CDR1 SEHNR and CDR2 FQNEAQ come from the germline V gene (reference sequence). The length of the CDR3 is 14 residues. The CDR3 sequence is CASCLGTVDNEQFF. DNA for the CDR3: TGTGCCAGCTGCTTAGGGACAGTAGACAATGAGCAGTTCTTC.

This clonotype is large in the sample. The V call is TRBV11-2, the J call TRBJ2-1, with 9 positions matching TRBD1. Germline V CDR1 and CDR2: SGHAT, FQNNGV. The trim removed 2 bases at V and 9 bases at J, leaving 14 bases unmatched. CDR3 length: 17 residues. CDR3 nucleotide sequence: TGTGCCAGCAGCTTAACCCACGGACAGGGGTACAGGGGTGAGCAGTTCTTC. Its translation is CASSLTHGQGYRGEQFF.

This clonotype was observed a few times. No conserved phenylalanine or tryptophan ends this CDR3, so it is likely a read error. The genes are TRBV20-1 and TRBJ1-5, with a weak D call TRBD1 (5 bases). The CDR3 extends over 12 amino acids. V was pared by 6 bases and J by 7 bases, with 13 bases between. Germline V gene data show CDR1 as DFQATT and CDR2 as SNEGSKA (reference sequence). The CDR3 is CSAATGDQPQHS. DNA of the CDR3: TGCAGTGCGGCGACCGGGGACCAGCCCCAGCATTCT.

In this sample, this clonotype turned up once. A read error may account for a junction end that differs from germline. V is TRBV28 and J is TRBJ2-3, with TRBD1 matching over 9 bases. Germline-derived CDR1 and CDR2 are MDHEN and SYDVKM. CDR3 length equals 14 residues. The CDR3 sequence is CVSRDRAGTDTQYF. In DNA, the CDR3 is TGTGTCAGCAGGGACAGGGCTGGCACAGATACACAGTATTTT. The whole variable domain, filled in from reference TRBV28 and TRBJ2-3, reads DVKVTQSSRYLVKRTGEKVFLECVQDMDHENMFWYRQDPGLGLRLIYFSYDVKMKEKGDIPEGYSVSREKKERFSLILESASTNQTSMYLCVSRDRAGTDTQYFGPGTRLTVL.

The rearrangement joins TRBV2 to TRBJ2-7, with TRBD2 matching over 8 bases. This CDR3 is 11 amino acids long. With 11 bases clipped from V and 7 bases from J, the junction kept 7 bases outside the gene matches. Germline V gene lookup returns CDR1 SNHLY and CDR2 FYNNEI. The chain's CDR3 is CAGKGLEEQYF. The DNA for the CDR3 is TGTGCCGGCAAGGGACTAGAGGAGCAGTACTTC. The variable domain in full, with the rest retrieved from reference TRBV2 and TRBJ2-7, is EPEVTQTPSHQVTQMGQEVILRCVPISNHLYFYWYRQILGQKVEFLVSFYNNEISEKSEIFDDQFSVERPDGSNFTLKIRSTKLEDSAMYFCAGKGLEEQYFGPGTRLTVT.

In regard to this clonotype: Mismatch with germline at one junction end may stem from a read error. This rearrangement joins TRBV4-2 to TRBJ2-3, with TRBD2 matching 7 bases. In germline, CDR1 is LGHNA, CDR2 YNFKEQ. The CDR3 is 16 amino acids. The CDR3 protein is CASSQVEGGRTNTQYF. Written as DNA, the CDR3 is TGTGCCAGCAGCCAAGTGGAGGGAGGGCGCACAAATACACAGTATTTT.

With respect to this clonotype: Likely a read error: the CDR3 ends without its conserved phenylalanine or tryptophan. The rearrangement links TRBV6-1 to TRBJ2-1, with D uncertain. Germline V gene sequence: CDR1 MNHNS, CDR2 SASEGT. The CDR3 has 12 residues. CDR3 coding DNA: TGTGTCAGCAGTGGAATAAGGGATGAGCAGTTCTTA. Translating it yields CVSSGIRDEQFL.

The gene calls are TRBV29-1 and TRBJ2-4; either TRBD1 or TRBD2 may supply D (5 bases each). Germline CDR1 and CDR2: SQVTM and ANQGSEA. The V end was cut by 6 bases, the J end by 11 bases, with 20 bases between. CDR3 size: 13 residues. CDR3 protein: CSVGEGMTNFQYF. Here the CDR3 DNA reads TGCAGCGTCGGAGAGGGGATGACCAACTTTCAGTACTTC.

The V call is TRBV2, the J call TRBJ1-1, with a possible D match to TRBD1 (6 bases). V lost 6 bases, J lost 3 bases, and 17 bases lay in between. There are 15 residues in the CDR3. CDR1 SNHLY and CDR2 FYNNEI come from the germline V gene. The CDR3 reads CASSLRQAADTEAFF. DNA of the CDR3: TGTGCCAGCAGCCTTCGACAGGCGGCGGACACTGAAGCTTTCTTT.

Details on this clonotype: A junction end diverges from the germline sequence, so it may reflect a read error. The chain employs TRBV4-1 and TRBJ2-7, with D uncertain. Germline V CDR1 and CDR2: MGHRA, YSYEKL. The CDR3 runs 15 residues. For the CDR3, the DNA is TGCACCAGCAGCCAAGATTCACCGCACGGCTACGAGCAGTACTTC. It yields the protein CTSSQDSPHGYEQYF.

This clonotype was detected only once. This sequence may be a read error, since a much larger clone differs from it by one base. V usage is TRBV28 and J usage is TRBJ2-1; no clear D gene. V was pared by 7 bases and J by 7 bases, with 11 bases between. The CDR3 is 12 residues long. Looked up from germline, CDR1 is MDHEN and CDR2 is SYDVKM. CDR3 residues: CASKDNQNEQFF. CDR3 DNA: TGTGCCAGCAAAGATAACCAGAATGAGCAGTTCTTC.

Concerning this clonotype: The junction shows a germline mismatch at one end, possibly a read error. This chain uses TRBV29-1 with TRBJ2-3; TRBD2 matches at 14 bases. The germline gives CDR1 SQVTM, CDR2 ANQGSEA. The CDR3 totals 16 residues. The CDR3 loop is CSVAGTSGRRTETQYF. For the CDR3, the DNA is TGCAGCGTTGCCGGGACTAGCGGGAGAAGGACAGAAACGCAGTATTTT.

As to this clonotype: Relative to the germline gene, one junction end is altered; a read error may explain this. This chain joins TRBV12-3 or TRBV12-4 and TRBJ2-6; either TRBD1 or TRBD2 may supply D (5 bases each). The CDR3 contains 17 residues. CDR3 sequence: CASRRIGSPTGADVLTF. The DNA for the CDR3 is TGTGCCAGCAGAAGGATAGGTTCCCCTACCGGGGCCGACGTCCTGACTTTC.